The 10 T cell receptor beta chains below all came from one sample that was sequenced in a study of identical twins. TCRdb re-analysed the 5' RACE reads in MiXCR, keeping a single row per CDR3 protein. The data show under 900,000 distinct CDR3 sequences, with 18% seen just once and 10% to 15% held by the top ten. These data were likewise used in another study, on T cells expressing NK-cell markers.

The sample consisted of PBMCs. The source of these receptors is a woman aged 18 to 35 in good health.

The sample holds a few counts of this clonotype. The chain carries TRBV25-1 and TRBJ2-1; D is perhaps TRBD1 or TRBD2 (5 bases each). Germline-derived CDR1 and CDR2 are MGHDK and SYGVNS. Trimming stripped 2 bases from V and 6 bases from J, with 8 bases between. This CDR3 is built from 13 residues. In DNA, the CDR3 is TGTGCCAGCAGTGAAAGGGGACCCAATGAGCAGTTCTTC. Protein: CASSERGPNEQFF.

The chain uses TRBV12-3 or TRBV12-4 and TRBJ2-1; D unclear. The CDR3 covers 15 residues. V shed 3 bases and J shed 6 bases, with 15 bases lying between them. The CDR3 region is CASSFGPRSGNEQFF. The CDR3 region has the DNA TGTGCCAGCAGTTTCGGGCCCAGGTCGGGCAATGAGCAGTTCTTC.

With respect to this clonotype: The junction does not match germline at one end; this may be a read error. V usage is TRBV10-3 and J usage is TRBJ1-2; D remains unclear. Germline V gene sequence: CDR1 ENHRY, CDR2 SYGVKD. The CDR3 length is 11 residues. For the CDR3, the DNA is TGTGCCACCAGTTCTGGCCGTGGCTACACCTTC. Protein sequence: CATSSGRGYTF.

This chain links TRBV4-3 with TRBJ2-3, with D uncertain. Germline V gene lookup returns CDR1 LGHNA and CDR2 YSLEER. V lost 2 bases and J 3 bases, leaving 12 bases between the germline ends. This CDR3 spans 15 amino acids. Here the CDR3 reads CASSQWPGSTDTQYF. CDR3 in DNA: TGCGCCAGCAGCCAATGGCCGGGCTCGACAGATACGCAGTATTTT.

This clonotype has just one count. The CDR3 sequence is CASSPLATSYNEQFF. The CDR3 coding sequence is TGTGCCAGCAGCCCACTAGCGACGTCCTACAATGAGCAGTTCTTC. The chain employs TRBV7-3 and TRBJ2-1; 7 nucleotides agree with TRBD2. The CDR3 runs 15 residues. The germline CDR1 and CDR2 sequences are SGHTA and FQGTGA. The ends lost 5 bases at V and 1 base at J; junction bases unmatched: 5.

This clonotype was detected a few times. This sequence joins TRBV9 and TRBJ1-6; D gene uncertain. Trimming cost V 0 bases and J 10 bases, with 14 bases left between them. Germline V gives CDR1 SGDLS, CDR2 YYNGEE. CDR3 size: 15 residues. The CDR3 DNA reads TGTGCCAGCAGCGTAGAGGGCAGTTCGGAATCACCCCTCCACTTT. It codes for CASSVEGSSESPLHF.

J is TRBJ2-7 and V is TRBV20-1; the D is unclear. The V and J ends lost 4 bases and 0 bases respectively, with 19 bases between them. Germline values: CDR1 DFQATT, CDR2 SNEGSKA (reference sequence). The length of the CDR3 is 16 residues. In nucleotides, the CDR3 is TGCAGTGCTACCAACCAACTTTCGGCGTTCTCCTACGAGCAGTACTTC. It codes for CSATNQLSAFSYEQYF.

The chain couples TRBV29-1 to TRBJ2-7; 8 bases map to TRBD1. Trimming removed 3 bases from V and 1 base from J; junction bases left unmatched: 5. This CDR3 spans 14 amino acids. Germline loops: CDR1 SQVTM, CDR2 ANQGSEA. The CDR3 is CSVEIRGRSYEQYF. CDR3 sequence (DNA): TGCAGCGTTGAGATCAGGGGGCGATCCTACGAGCAGTACTTC.

V and J are TRBV7-6 and TRBJ2-5; tentatively, D is TRBD2 (6 bases). CDR1 and CDR2 from the germline V gene are SGHVS and FNYEAQ. CDR3 length: 13 amino acids. Trimming took off 4 bases at V and 5 bases at J, with 11 bases between the two ends. DNA of the CDR3: TGTGCCAGCAGCTCCGCGGGATGGGAGACCCAGTACTTC. The encoded protein is CASSSAGWETQYF.

This clonotype was seen a few times. The chain links TRBV7-6 to TRBJ2-7, with TRBD2 identical over 10 bases. Looked up from germline, CDR1 is SGHVS and CDR2 is FNYEAQ. The CDR3 runs 15 residues. V shed 1 base, J shed 4 bases, and the junction held 4 bases outside the gene matches. CDR3 protein: CASSLEGLAVYEQYF. For the CDR3, the DNA is TGTGCCAGCAGCTTAGAAGGACTAGCGGTTTACGAGCAGTACTTC.